The sequence of this T cell receptor beta chain was determined in a study of kidney transplant recipient with SARS-CoV-2 infection. TCRdb recomputed calls from the reads with MiXCR, one row per CDR3 protein. This sample carries fewer than 250,000 distinct CDR3 sequences, more than 25% of them seen once, and the ten largest clones take 6% to 8.5%. This clonotype was observed many times. One end of the junction fails to match germline, which may point to a read error. This CDR3 region has 14 residues. Per the germline V gene, CDR1 is DFQATT and CDR2 is SNEGSKA (reference sequence). This TCR was recovered from a male patient between 25 and 39 years old who had COVID-19 and was a kidney transplant recipient. Some of the T cells may derive from the graft donor. The specimen was a blood sample, collected at baseline and between days 110 and 120 from a kidney transplant recipient. The chain joins TRBV20-1 to TRBJ2-5, with D uncertain. The CDR3 region has the DNA TGCAGTGCTTCGCCATGGACGGCCGCAGAGGCCCAGTACTTC. Its protein is CSASPWTAAEAQYF.